This T cell receptor beta chain is from a study of T cell responses to AZD1222 COVID-19 vaccine. V dropped 2 bases and J dropped 1 base, with 9 bases sitting between them. Germline CDR1 SGHVS, CDR2 FQNEAQ. The CDR3 length is 15 residues. Repertoires were generated with immunoSEQ multiplex PCR, while TCRdb's copy carries only in-frame clones and drops some. The sample includes 150,000 or so clones, under 95% of them seen just once. V and J are TRBV7-8 and TRBJ1-5, with D unclear. Here the sequenced sample was peripheral blood, taken 28 days after the second AZD1222 dose. The TCR originated in an adult who received the AZD1222 COVID-19 vaccine. The CDR3 coding sequence is TGTGCCAGCAGCTTAATCGAGACGAGCAATCAGCCCCAGCATTTT. Translating gives CASSLIETSNQPQHF.